The clone carrying this TCR beta chain is a singleton in its sample. The source of the sample is a study of blood T cell repertoires in COVID-19. V lost 5 bases to trimming and J lost 2 bases, with 12 bases between them. Germline V lookup: CDR1 MNHEY, CDR2 SMNVEV (reference sequence). The CDR3 has 14 residues. Sequencing used immunoSEQ multiplex PCR; TCRdb keeps in-frame clones, though not all of them. Of some 20,000 clones listed, about 88% were seen once; the top ten hold approximately 9%. The chain is built from TRBV27 and TRBJ2-5; no clear D gene. The specimen was peripheral blood. The clonotype originates from a middle-aged man with active COVID-19. The CDR3 spells CASSPRSAQETQYF. The CDR3 region has the DNA TGTGCCAGCAGTCCTCGGAGCGCACAAGAGACCCAGTACTTC.